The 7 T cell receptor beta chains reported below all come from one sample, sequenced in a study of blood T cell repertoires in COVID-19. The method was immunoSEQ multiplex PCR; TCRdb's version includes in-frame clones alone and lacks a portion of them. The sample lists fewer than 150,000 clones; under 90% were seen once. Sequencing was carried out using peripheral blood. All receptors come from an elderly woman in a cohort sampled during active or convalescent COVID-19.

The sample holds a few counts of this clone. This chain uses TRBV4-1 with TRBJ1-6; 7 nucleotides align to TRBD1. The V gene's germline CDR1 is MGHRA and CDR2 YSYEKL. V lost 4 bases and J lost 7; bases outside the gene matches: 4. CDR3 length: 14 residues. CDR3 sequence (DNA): TGCGCCAGCAGCCGAGACAGGGCCAATTCACCCCTCCACTTT. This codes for CASSRDRANSPLHF.

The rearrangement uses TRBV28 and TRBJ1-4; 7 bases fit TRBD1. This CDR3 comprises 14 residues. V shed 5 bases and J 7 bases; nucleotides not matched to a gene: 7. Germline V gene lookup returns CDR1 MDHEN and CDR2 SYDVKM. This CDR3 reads CASSVRGVAEKLFF. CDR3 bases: TGTGCCAGCAGTGTCAGGGGGGTGGCTGAAAAACTGTTTTTT.

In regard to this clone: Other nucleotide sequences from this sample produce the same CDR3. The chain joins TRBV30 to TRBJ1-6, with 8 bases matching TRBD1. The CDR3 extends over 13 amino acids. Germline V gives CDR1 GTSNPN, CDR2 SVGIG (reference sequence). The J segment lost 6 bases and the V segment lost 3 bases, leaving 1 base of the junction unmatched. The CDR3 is CAWRGQANSPLHF. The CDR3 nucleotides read TGTGCCTGGAGGGGACAGGCTAATTCACCCCTCCACTTT. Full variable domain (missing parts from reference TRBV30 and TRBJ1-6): SQTIHQWPATLVQPVGSPLSLECTVEGTSNPNLYWYRQAAGRGLQLLFYSVGIGQISSEVPQNLSASRPQDRQFILSSKKLLLSDSGFYLCAWRGQANSPLHFGNGTRLTVT.

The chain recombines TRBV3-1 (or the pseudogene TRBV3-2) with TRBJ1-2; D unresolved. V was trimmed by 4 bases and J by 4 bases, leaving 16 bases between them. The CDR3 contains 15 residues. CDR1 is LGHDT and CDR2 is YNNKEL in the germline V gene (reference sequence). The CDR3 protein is CASSPTVGLGYGYTF. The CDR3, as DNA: TGTGCCAGCAGCCCGACCGTCGGACTAGGCTATGGCTACACCTTC.

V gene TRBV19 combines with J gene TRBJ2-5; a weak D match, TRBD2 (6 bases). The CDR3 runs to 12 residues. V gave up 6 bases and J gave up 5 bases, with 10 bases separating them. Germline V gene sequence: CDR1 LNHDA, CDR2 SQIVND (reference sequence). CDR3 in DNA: TGTGCCAGTAGCGCCAGCGGGGAGACCCAGTACTTC. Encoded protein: CASSASGETQYF.

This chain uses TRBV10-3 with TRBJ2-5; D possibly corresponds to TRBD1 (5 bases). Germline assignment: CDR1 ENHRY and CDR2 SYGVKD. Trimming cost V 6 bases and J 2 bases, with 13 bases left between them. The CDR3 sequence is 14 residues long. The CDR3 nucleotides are TGTGCCATCAGCGAGAGAAGGGGTCAAGAGACCCAGTACTTC. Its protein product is CAISERRGQETQYF.

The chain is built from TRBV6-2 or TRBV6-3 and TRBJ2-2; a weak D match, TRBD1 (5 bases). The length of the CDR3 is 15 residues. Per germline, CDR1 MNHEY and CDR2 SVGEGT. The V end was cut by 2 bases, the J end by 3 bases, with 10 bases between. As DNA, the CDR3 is TGTGCCAGCAGTTACCCCAGGGTGGACACCGGGGAGCTGTTTTTT. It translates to CASSYPRVDTGELFF.